The 27 T cell receptor beta chains given below trace back to one sample, sequenced in a study of patients and donors after allogeneic stem cell transplantation. TCRdb passed the RT-PCR reads through MiXCR, listing each CDR3 protein once. The repertoire holds some 960,000 distinct CDR3 sequences, with more than 15% as singletons. Sequencing input: blood, either unsorted or a sorted T cell fraction (not recorded which). These receptors all come from a human donor who was either an allogeneic HSCT recipient or a stem cell or donor lymphocyte infusion donor (not recorded which). It is not recorded whose cells these are; they may come from a transplant donor.

This chain's CDR3 is CASSLSSGLQGELFF. The CDR3 coding sequence is TGCGCCAGCAGCTTGTCGTCTGGGTTGCAAGGGGAGCTGTTTTTT. The rearrangement uses TRBV5-1 and TRBJ2-2; D ambiguous. The V gene's germline CDR1 is SGHRS and CDR2 YFSETQ. The CDR3 covers 15 residues. V was shortened by 1 base and J by 8 bases, with 15 bases between the two germline ends.

This clonotype was counted a few times. The chain joins TRBV5-1 to TRBJ2-5; TRBD2 matches at 10 bases. V shed 0 bases and J 6 bases; nucleotides not matched to a gene: 8. The CDR3 has 16 residues. Per the germline V gene, CDR1 is SGHRS and CDR2 is YFSETQ. The CDR3 DNA sequence: TGCGCCAGCAGCTTGGAGGCTAGCGGGAGCAGAAAGACCCAGTACTTC. Translating gives CASSLEASGSRKTQYF.

The sample holds a few counts of this clonotype. CDR3 sequence: CASSFNRAPAYEQYF. For the CDR3, the DNA is TGTGCCAGCAGTTTTAACAGGGCCCCAGCCTACGAGCAGTACTTC. The chain couples TRBV28 to TRBJ2-7; maybe TRBD1 (6 bases). The CDR3 runs 15 residues. V shed 3 bases and J shed 2 bases, with 14 bases lying between them. Germline V gene lookup returns CDR1 MDHEN and CDR2 SYDVKM.

The chain uses TRBV29-1 and TRBJ2-3, with 11 bases identical to TRBD2. The CDR3 is 14 residues long. CDR1 is SQVTM and CDR2 is ANQGSEA in the germline V gene. V shed 6 bases and J 1 base; nucleotides not matched to a gene: 3. The CDR3 protein is CSVKLAGGTDTQYF. CDR3 nucleotides: TGCAGCGTCAAACTAGCGGGGGGCACAGATACGCAGTATTTT.

This clonotype appeared many times. The rearrangement joins TRBV12-3 or TRBV12-4 to TRBJ2-3, with 7 bases aligning to TRBD2. The ends lost 5 bases at V and 10 bases at J; junction bases unmatched: 6. This CDR3 contains 12 residues. Here the CDR3 DNA reads TGTGCCAGCAGTGGGGGGGGGTACGCGCAGTATTTT. This translates into CASSGGGYAQYF.

This clonotype has only one observation. The chain recombines TRBV7-9 with TRBJ1-2; 7 bases align to TRBD1. The CDR3 is made up of 14 amino acids. Per germline, CDR1 SEHNR and CDR2 FQNEAQ (reference sequence). V gave up 5 bases and J gave up 5 bases; unmatched junction bases: 8. CDR3 nucleotide sequence: TGTGCCAGCAGCCCCCGGGACAGACTTTATGGCTACACCTTC. This codes for CASSPRDRLYGYTF.

The sample holds a few counts of this clonotype. An end of the junction does not agree with germline; a read error may underlie this. The V gene is TRBV12-3 or TRBV12-4, the J gene TRBJ1-5; possibly TRBD1 for D (5 bases). This CDR3 contains 16 residues. The CDR3 nucleotides read TGTGCCAGCTGTTTGGGGGGGTCTTATAGCAATCAGCCCCAGCATTTT. Its protein product is CASCLGGSYSNQPQHF.

The V gene is TRBV20-1, the J gene TRBJ2-6, with a possible D match to TRBD2 (6 bases). CDR1 DFQATT and CDR2 SNEGSKA come from the germline V gene (reference sequence). The V and J ends lost 6 bases and 1 base respectively, with 16 bases between them. The CDR3 runs to 16 residues. The CDR3 protein is CSAAPGGKSGANVLTF. The DNA for the CDR3 is TGCAGTGCCGCGCCGGGCGGGAAGTCTGGGGCCAACGTCCTGACTTTC.

This clonotype was seen many times. V gene TRBV10-3 combines with J gene TRBJ2-1, with D possibly being TRBD1 or TRBD2 (5 bases each). V was clipped by 0 bases and J by 0 bases, with 9 bases between them. CDR1 is ENHRY, CDR2 SYGVKD, per germline. CDR3 length: 16 residues. The CDR3 DNA sequence: TGTGCCATCAGTGAGTCGGGGGAGAGCTCCTACAATGAGCAGTTCTTC. Translation: CAISESGESSYNEQFF.

The rearrangement links TRBV5-5 to TRBJ1-5, with D perhaps TRBD1 (5 bases). The CDR3 is 16 residues long. Germline V lookup: CDR1 SGHKS, CDR2 YYEKEE (reference sequence). V lost 3 bases, J lost 2 bases, and 15 bases lay in between. CDR3 sequence: CASSYRGPIGNQPQHF. The CDR3 DNA is TGTGCCAGCAGCTATCGGGGACCCATCGGCAATCAGCCCCAGCATTTT.

This clonotype was detected a few times. The chain uses TRBV27 and TRBJ2-3; 9 bases are a match to TRBD2. V shed 4 bases and J 0 bases; nucleotides not matched to a gene: 8. CDR1 is MNHEY and CDR2 is SMNVEV in the germline V gene (reference sequence). The length of the CDR3 is 17 residues. CDR3 loop: CASSSVAGAHSTDTQYF. CDR3 bases: TGTGCCAGCAGTTCAGTAGCGGGGGCCCATAGCACAGATACGCAGTATTTT.

This clonotype was picked up a small number of times. This rearrangement joins TRBV5-6 to TRBJ2-1; TRBD1 might be the D (6 bases). The CDR3 has 11 amino acids. Germline values: CDR1 SGHDT, CDR2 YYEEEE. V dropped 8 bases and J dropped 9 bases, with 12 bases sitting between them. CDR3 DNA sequence: TGTGCCAGTTACCTAGGGGGTGAGCAGTTCTTC. Translation: CASYLGGEQFF. Full variable domain (remainder filled in from reference TRBV5-6 and TRBJ2-1): DAGVTQSPTHLIKTRGQQVTLRCSPKSGHDTVSWYQQALGQGPQFIFQYYEEEERQRGNFPDRFSGHQFPNYSSELNVNALLLGDSALYLCASYLGGEQFFGPGTRLTVL.

V gene TRBV7-8 combines with J gene TRBJ2-1, with TRBD2 matching 8 bases. This CDR3 spans 15 amino acids. The V and J ends lost 6 bases and 8 bases, in that order; junction bases with no gene match: 12. Germline V gene sequence: CDR1 SGHVS, CDR2 FQNEAQ. The DNA for the CDR3 is TGTGCCAGCAGTGGGAAGGGACTAGGGAACCATGAGCAGTTCTTC. This translates into CASSGKGLGNHEQFF.

The chain employs TRBV7-3 and TRBJ2-1; TRBD2 aligns across 9 bases. V was pared by 5 bases and J by 6 bases, with 11 bases of the junction left unmatched. The CDR3 spans 16 residues. The germline gives CDR1 SGHTA, CDR2 FQGTGA. CDR3 DNA: TGTGCCAGCAGCCCCGACGCGGGACTAGCTCCCAATGAGCAGTTCTTC. As protein: CASSPDAGLAPNEQFF.

The chain combines TRBV12-3 or TRBV12-4 with TRBJ1-1; 7 bases fit TRBD1. The trim removed 3 bases at V and 8 bases at J, leaving 12 bases unmatched. The CDR3 spans 15 residues. The CDR3 DNA reads TGTGCCAGCAGTTTCAGGGGGGGGGGCAGCCGAGAAGCTTTCTTT. Translation gives CASSFRGGGSREAFF.

The rearrangement links TRBV27 to TRBJ1-2; D gene uncertain. Between the trimmed V and J ends, which lost 2 bases and 8 bases, there was a span of 12 bases. Germline CDR1 and CDR2: MNHEY and SMNVEV (reference sequence). The CDR3 runs 13 residues. The CDR3 DNA reads as TGTGCCAGCAGTTTAAAAGGAGAGAAGGGCTACACCTTC. Its protein product is CASSLKGEKGYTF.

The CDR3 region is CATAVASGRHEQYF. DNA of the CDR3: TGTGCCACCGCAGTGGCGTCAGGTCGTCACGAGCAGTACTTC. J is TRBJ2-7 and V is TRBV19, with unresolved D. CDR1 is LNHDA and CDR2 is SQIVND in the germline V gene (reference sequence). V was clipped by 10 bases and J by 5 bases, with 21 bases between them. The CDR3 runs 14 residues.

The V and J genes are TRBV27 and TRBJ1-3; D remains ambiguous. This CDR3 has 16 residues. The ends were cut back, 0 bases at V and 3 bases at J, with 12 bases in the middle. The V gene's germline CDR1 is MNHEY and CDR2 SMNVEV (reference sequence). The CDR3 here is CASSLSYNSGGNTIYF. CDR3 bases: TGTGCCAGCAGTTTATCTTATAATTCAGGTGGAAACACCATATATTTT.

This clonotype was found a few times. Here the CDR3 reads CASSPARPQHF. CDR3 DNA sequence: TGTGCCAGCAGCCCCGCCCGGCCCCAGCATTTT. The genes are TRBV11-1 and TRBJ1-5; D is uncertain. Germline-derived CDR1 and CDR2 are SGHAT and FQDESV (reference sequence). The CDR3 sequence is 11 residues long. The germline V and J ends were trimmed by 5 bases and 9 bases, with 8 bases remaining between them. Full variable domain (outside the CDR3, taken from reference TRBV11-1 and TRBJ1-5): EAEVAQSPRYKITEKSQAVAFWCDPISGHATLYWYRQILGQGPELLVQFQDESVVDDSQLPKDRFSAERLKGVDSTLKIQPAELGDSAMYLCASSPARPQHFGDGTRLSIL.

The chain carries TRBV20-1 and TRBJ1-6; perhaps TRBD1 as D (5 bases). V gave up 8 bases and J gave up 4 bases, with 15 bases separating them. CDR1 is DFQATT, CDR2 SNEGSKA, per germline (reference sequence). This CDR3 region has 14 residues. The CDR3 loop reads CSPTPRGYNSPLHF. Here the CDR3 DNA reads TGCAGTCCCACCCCGAGGGGTTATAATTCACCCCTCCACTTT.

This clonotype turned up a few times. The CDR3 nucleotides read TGCAGTGCCCCCGGGACAGGGGCACTCGAGCAGTACTTC. Translation: CSAPGTGALEQYF. J is TRBJ2-7 and V is TRBV20-1; TRBD1 matches at 10 bases. This CDR3 has 13 amino acids. Germline CDR1 is DFQATT and CDR2 is SNEGSKA (reference sequence). Losses at the gene ends were 6 bases for V and 6 bases for J; bases not matched to a gene: 8.

J is TRBJ1-4 and V is TRBV27; 9 bases agree with TRBD1. The V gene end was trimmed by 6 bases and the J gene end by 16 bases; junction bases not matched to a gene: 12. CDR3 length: 13 amino acids. CDR1 is MNHEY, CDR2 SMNVEV, per germline (reference sequence). The CDR3 sequence is CASRPGVTGGQFF. The CDR3 DNA is TGTGCCAGCAGACCTGGGGTGACAGGGGGGCAGTTTTTT. Supplemented by reference TRBV27 and TRBJ1-4, the full variable domain reads EAQVTQNPRYLITVTGKKLTVTCSQNMNHEYMSWYRQDPGLGLRQIYYSMNVEVTDKGDVPEGYKVSRKEKRNFPLILESPSPNQTSLYFCASRPGVTGGQFFGSGTQLSVL.

This clonotype was picked up a small number of times. CDR3 coding DNA: TGTGCCAGCAGCCAACGAGAAAAGAACACCGGGGAGCTGTTTTTT. Its protein product is CASSQREKNTGELFF. This chain connects TRBV4-2 to TRBJ2-2, with D uncertain. The CDR3 has 15 amino acids. Germline V gene data show CDR1 as LGHNA and CDR2 as YNFKEQ. Trimming stripped 2 bases from V and 1 base from J, with 8 bases between.

The genes are TRBV28 and TRBJ1-6, with 8 bases that match TRBD1. The CDR3 loop spans 15 amino acids. The germline gives CDR1 MDHEN, CDR2 SYDVKM. V gave up 7 bases and J gave up 9 bases; unmatched junction bases: 11. CDR3 amino acids: CASNLGQGRSSPLHF. CDR3 bases: TGTGCCAGCAACCTAGGACAGGGACGGAGTTCACCCCTCCACTTT. Based on the CDR3 plus reference TRBV28 and TRBJ1-6, the full variable domain is DVKVTQSSRYLVKRTGEKVFLECVQDMDHENMFWYRQDPGLGLRLIYFSYDVKMKEKGDIPEGYSVSREKKERFSLILESASTNQTSMYLCASNLGQGRSSPLHFGNGTRLTVT.

The gene calls are TRBV11-1 and TRBJ2-7; 10 nucleotides match TRBD1. Trimming took 5 bases from V and 6 from J; bases not matched to a gene: 10. The CDR3 consists of 15 residues. Germline CDR1 and CDR2: SGHAT and FQDESV (reference sequence). The CDR3 here is CASSQAGQGLCEQYF. The DNA for the CDR3 is TGTGCCAGCAGCCAGGCGGGACAGGGGCTCTGCGAGCAGTACTTC.

The chain combines TRBV11-2 with TRBJ2-5; TRBD1 matches 7 bases. Germline CDR1 reads SGHAT; CDR2 reads FQNNGV. Trimming cost V 5 bases and J 4 bases; bases outside gene matches: 10. This CDR3 spans 15 amino acids. The CDR3 DNA is TGTGCCAGCAGCCCGGGACAGAGCCTCAGAGAGACCCAGTACTTC. It yields the protein CASSPGQSLRETQYF. Based on the CDR3 plus reference TRBV11-2 and TRBJ2-5, the full variable domain is EAGVAQSPRYKIIEKRQSVAFWCNPISGHATLYWYQQILGQGPKLLIQFQNNGVVDDSQLPKDRFSAERLKGVDSTLKIQPAKLEDSAVYLCASSPGQSLRETQYFGPGTRLLVL.

Here the CDR3 reads CGSGTYSYEQYF. The CDR3 coding sequence is TGTGGCTCCGGGACCTACTCCTACGAGCAGTACTTC. The chain is built from TRBV28 and TRBJ2-7, with D tentatively TRBD1 or TRBD2 (5 bases each). This CDR3 is 12 amino acids long. In germline, CDR1 is MDHEN, CDR2 SYDVKM. The full variable domain, with the rest looked up from reference TRBV28 and TRBJ2-7, is DVKVTQSSRYLVKRTGEKVFLECVQDMDHENMFWYRQDPGLGLRLIYFSYDVKMKEKGDIPEGYSVSREKKERFSLILESASTNQTSMYLCGSGTYSYEQYFGPGTRLTVT.